Shown below are 28 T cell receptor beta chains from a single sample sequenced in a study of blood T cells in healthy people across ages. Combining a sample-barcoded 5' primer with a J-beta primer mix, a second PCR ran for about 6 to 11 cycles. TCRdb called the 5' RACE reads again in MiXCR, with one record for every CDR3 protein. The sample records 550,000 to 800,000 distinct CDR3 sequences, about 30% being singletons. Sequences were obtained from blood. These TCRs come from a woman of 80 years or more in good health.

This clonotype was recorded at least ten times. The genes are TRBV9 and TRBJ2-4; 9 bases match TRBD2. V gave up 0 bases and J gave up 5 bases; unmatched junction bases: 9. The CDR3 length is 17 residues. In germline, CDR1 is SGDLS, CDR2 YYNGEE. CDR3 region: CASSVEPAGGPQNIQYF. As DNA, the CDR3 is TGTGCCAGCAGCGTAGAGCCAGCGGGGGGCCCACAAAACATTCAGTACTTC.

This clonotype appeared a few times. This could be a read error, since a much larger clone is one nucleotide away. This chain joins TRBV20-1 and TRBJ1-6; 8 bases line up with TRBD1. The CDR3 has 15 amino acids. Germline V gives CDR1 DFQATT, CDR2 SNEGSKA (reference sequence). Here the CDR3 reads CSALGQAAQNSPPHF. The CDR3 nucleotides read TGCAGTGCTCTGGGACAGGCCGCTCAGAATTCACCCCCCCACTTT.

This clonotype was counted between two and nine times. A much bigger clone sits one base away, suggesting this may be a read error. The CDR3 coding sequence is TGTGCCAGCAGTCCGCCCCCTCGTAATACGCAGTATTTT. The encoded protein is CASSPPPRNTQYF. V usage is TRBV12-3 or TRBV12-4 and J usage is TRBJ2-3; D remains ambiguous. The CDR3 contains 13 residues. The V end was cut by 5 bases, the J end by 7 bases, with 13 bases between.

The chain carries TRBV19 and TRBJ1-5; no definite D call. From germline, CDR1 is LNHDA and CDR2 SQIVND (reference sequence). The CDR3 runs to 13 residues. The ends were cut back, 3 bases at V and 5 bases at J, with 8 bases in the middle. CDR3 DNA: TGTGCCAGTAGTATTACCGGGGATCAGCCCCAGCATTTT. It codes for CASSITGDQPQHF.

This clonotype was observed many times. J is TRBJ2-1 and V is TRBV20-1; TRBD1 is a possible D gene (5 bases). V was trimmed by 0 bases and J by 7 bases, leaving 13 bases between them. Germline CDR1 and CDR2: DFQATT and SNEGSKA (reference sequence). This CDR3 contains 14 residues. The DNA of the CDR3 is TGCAGTGCTAGAGAGCCAGGGTTGCTAAATGAGCAGTTCTTC. It is translated as CSAREPGLLNEQFF.

The table lists this clonotype with many counts. The chain joins TRBV3-1 to TRBJ1-2; D gene ambiguous. Germline loops: CDR1 LGHDT, CDR2 YNNKEL (reference sequence). This CDR3 contains 14 residues. V lost 1 base and J 0 bases, leaving 6 bases between the germline ends. This CDR3 is CASSQARSNYGYTF. The CDR3 DNA sequence: TGTGCCAGCAGCCAAGCGCGTTCTAACTATGGCTACACCTTC.

This clonotype was observed many times. The genes are TRBV7-2 and TRBJ2-1; 8 bases align to TRBD2. Trimming took 2 bases from V and 4 from J; bases not matched to a gene: 4. The CDR3 sequence is 15 residues long. From germline, CDR1 is SGHTA and CDR2 FQGNSA. The CDR3 region is CASSLKAGGYNEQFF. For the CDR3, the DNA is TGTGCCAGCAGCTTAAAGGCGGGGGGTTACAATGAGCAGTTCTTC.

Comment on this clonotype: This may be a read error: a much more frequent sequence differs by one nucleotide. V is TRBV20-1 and J is TRBJ1-5; possible D gene TRBD1, 5 bases. Germline V gene sequence: CDR1 DFQATT, CDR2 SNEGSKA (reference sequence). V lost 5 bases and J lost 2, with 10 bases in between. The CDR3 length is 13 residues. The CDR3 sequence is CSAQGRGNQPQHF. CDR3 nucleotides: TGCAGTGCTCAGGGACGGGGCAATCAGCCCCAGCATTTT.

Concerning this clonotype: The junction does not match germline at one end; this may be a read error. The V gene is TRBV7-2, the J gene TRBJ2-5; 8 bases are a match to TRBD1. The CDR3 runs 14 residues. Germline V CDR1 and CDR2: SGHTA, FQGNSA. This CDR3 reads CASSHQGAQETQYF. CDR3 DNA: TGTGCCAGCAGTCACCAGGGGGCCCAAGAGACCCAATACTTC. Looking up the rest from reference TRBV7-2 and TRBJ2-5 gives the full variable domain: GAGVSQSPSNKVTEKGKDVELRCDPISGHTALYWYRQSLGQGLEFLIYFQGNSAPDKSGLPSDRFSAERTGGSVSTLTIQRTQQEDSAVYLCASSHQGAQETQYFGPGTRLLVL.

This clonotype was counted between two and nine times. J is TRBJ2-5 and V is TRBV28, with D perhaps matching TRBD1 (6 bases). In germline, CDR1 is MDHEN, CDR2 SYDVKM. Trimming left V 6 bases short and J 1 base short, with 9 bases between. The CDR3 spans 13 residues. Here the CDR3 reads CASSSQGQETQYF. The CDR3, as DNA: TGTGCCAGCAGCTCACAGGGCCAAGAGACCCAGTACTTC.

There are a few counts of this clonotype. A much bigger clone sits one base away, suggesting this may be a read error. This chain uses TRBV25-1 with TRBJ2-5; 10 positions agree with TRBD1. The CDR3 runs to 14 residues. V was pared by 3 bases and J by 10 bases, with 8 bases of the junction left unmatched. Germline V CDR1 and CDR2: MGHDK, SYGVNS. DNA for the CDR3: TGTGCCAGCAGTGATGTGGGGACAGGGGACGTCCAGTACTTC. It translates to CASSDVGTGDVQYF.

The V call is TRBV7-8, the J call TRBJ2-3; weak D call: TRBD2 (6 bases). Germline CDR1 SGHVS, CDR2 FQNEAQ. Trimming cost V 5 bases and J 4 bases, with 10 bases left between them. The length of the CDR3 is 13 residues. The CDR3 nucleotides are TGTGCCAGCAGCCCGGCTAGCGCAGATACGCAGTATTTT. Protein sequence: CASSPASADTQYF.

There are a few counts of this clonotype. A much larger clone lies one base from this, so it may be a read error. This CDR3 is CASSPGSRYGYTF. DNA for the CDR3: TGTGCCAGCAGCCCCGGGTCCCGCTATGGCTACACCTTC. The V and J genes are TRBV4-2 and TRBJ1-2; D unclear. Germline V gives CDR1 LGHNA, CDR2 YNFKEQ. This CDR3 spans 13 amino acids. With 4 bases removed from V and 4 bases from J, the gap between germline ends came to 10 bases.

This clonotype showed up many times. The rearrangement joins TRBV20-1 to TRBJ2-7, with 8 nucleotides matching TRBD1. V gave up 6 bases and J gave up 0 bases; unmatched junction bases: 7. The CDR3 length is 14 residues. In germline, CDR1 is DFQATT, CDR2 SNEGSKA (reference sequence). This chain's CDR3 is CSARGQGFSYEQYF. CDR3 DNA: TGCAGTGCCCGCGGACAGGGTTTCTCCTACGAGCAGTACTTC.

This clonotype was observed at least ten times. The chain uses TRBV15 and TRBJ1-4, with D maybe TRBD1 (5 bases). CDR1 LNHNV and CDR2 YYDKDF come from the germline V gene (reference sequence). The CDR3 is made up of 16 amino acids. The V end lost 0 bases, the J end lost 10 bases, and 18 bases lay between the germline ends. Here the CDR3 reads CATSRENQGGDGKLFF. The CDR3 DNA follows: TGTGCCACCAGCAGAGAAAACCAGGGAGGAGACGGAAAACTGTTTTTT.

This clonotype was seen more than once but under ten times. The chain uses TRBV7-2 and TRBJ1-6; 7 bases line up with TRBD1. J was trimmed by 1 base and V by 10 bases; bases with no gene match: 1. The germline gives CDR1 SGHTA, CDR2 FQGNSA. The CDR3 loop spans 13 amino acids. The CDR3 loop is CATGGSYNSPLHF. The CDR3 bases are TGTGCCACAGGGGGATCCTATAATTCACCCCTCCACTTT.

This clonotype was observed a few times. The chain has TRBV20-1 and TRBJ2-7; tentative D call: TRBD1 (7 bases). Germline V gives CDR1 DFQATT, CDR2 SNEGSKA (reference sequence). V gave up 6 bases and J gave up 7 bases, with 22 bases separating them. There are 14 residues in the CDR3. Written as DNA, the CDR3 is TGCAGTGCCCGGCGACAGGGAGGACACAATGAGCAGTACTTC. This gives the protein CSARRQGGHNEQYF.

The V gene is TRBV7-8, the J gene TRBJ2-1; 7 nucleotides match TRBD2. Germline V gives CDR1 SGHVS, CDR2 FQNEAQ. The ends lost 5 bases at V and 1 base at J; junction bases unmatched: 11. CDR3 length equals 17 residues. CDR3 protein: CASSRSRAGDSYNEQFF. In nucleotides, the CDR3 is TGTGCCAGCAGCCGCAGCAGGGCGGGAGATTCCTACAATGAGCAGTTCTTC.

At least ten counts were recorded for this clonotype. This chain links TRBV20-1 with TRBJ1-2; no definite D call. Germline V gene lookup returns CDR1 DFQATT and CDR2 SNEGSKA (reference sequence). The CDR3 extends over 18 amino acids. V lost 0 bases and J lost 4, with 24 bases in between. The CDR3: CSARDPEGSIKGSYGYTF. Written as DNA, the CDR3 is TGCAGTGCTAGAGACCCGGAGGGATCCATAAAAGGGTCCTATGGCTACACCTTC.

The V call is TRBV20-1, the J call TRBJ2-2; D is ambiguous. Trimming took 3 bases from V and 1 from J, leaving 6 bases between them. CDR3 length: 13 amino acids. Germline V gene data show CDR1 as DFQATT and CDR2 as SNEGSKA (reference sequence). The CDR3 reads CSASVGNTGELFF. CDR3 in DNA: TGCAGTGCTAGTGTGGGGAACACCGGGGAGCTGTTTTTT.

This clonotype came up once. The chain uses TRBV30 and TRBJ2-7; maybe TRBD1 (5 bases). The V gene lost 4 bases and the J gene lost 5 bases, with 12 bases spanning the gap. Germline CDR1 and CDR2: GTSNPN and SVGIG (reference sequence). This CDR3 region has 12 residues. The CDR3 DNA reads TGTGCCTGGACACAGGATATGCACGAGCAGTACTTC. As protein: CAWTQDMHEQYF.

This clonotype was observed a handful of times. The J gene is TRBJ2-3, the V gene TRBV12-3 or TRBV12-4, with D perhaps matching TRBD2 (5 bases). Trimming pared 2 bases from V and 3 bases from J, leaving 12 bases between. The CDR3 extends over 15 amino acids. In DNA, the CDR3 is TGTGCCAGCAGTTTAACCGGGGTGAGAACAGATACGCAGTATTTT. Translation gives CASSLTGVRTDTQYF.

Many counts were recorded for this clonotype. J is TRBJ1-2 and V is TRBV7-9, with D hard to call. In germline, CDR1 is SEHNR, CDR2 FQNEAQ (reference sequence). The CDR3 is 12 amino acids. The ends were cut back, 5 bases at V and 8 bases at J, with 12 bases in the middle. CDR3 DNA sequence: TGTGCCAGCAGCCCCGGGAGTAGAGGCTACACCTTC. This translates into CASSPGSRGYTF.

This clonotype was observed at least ten times. In DNA form, the CDR3 reads TGTGCCACCAGTGAGAGTAGCGGTATCACAGATACGCAGTATTTT. Translation: CATSESSGITDTQYF. The gene calls are TRBV24-1 and TRBJ2-3, with TRBD2 as a possible D gene (6 bases). CDR3 size: 15 residues. With 4 bases removed from V and 2 bases from J, the gap between germline ends came to 12 bases. Germline CDR1 and CDR2: KGHDR and SFDVKD.

A remark on this clonotype: A much larger clone lies a single base off, so this may be a read error. In DNA form, the CDR3 reads TGCAGTGCTCCCGAGGCTCAGGGGCAAACTAGCTACACCTTC. It is translated as CSAPEAQGQTSYTF. The chain uses TRBV20-1 and TRBJ1-2; tentative D call: TRBD1 (6 bases). Germline V gene data show CDR1 as DFQATT and CDR2 as SNEGSKA (reference sequence). The CDR3 has 14 amino acids. V lost 5 bases to trimming and J lost 9 bases, with 22 bases between them.

This clonotype has just a few counts. The V gene is TRBV6-5, the J gene TRBJ2-3; D unclear. Deletions cut 8 bases from V and 2 bases from J, with 14 bases between. The CDR3 loop spans 14 amino acids. Per the germline V gene, CDR1 is MNHEY and CDR2 is SVGAGI. CDR3 sequence: CASALGGPTDTQYF. The CDR3, as DNA: TGTGCCAGCGCACTGGGCGGTCCCACAGATACGCAGTATTTT.

The table lists this clonotype with many counts. This rearrangement joins TRBV20-1 to TRBJ2-5; possible D gene TRBD2, 6 bases. The CDR3 sequence is 11 residues long. V lost 5 bases to trimming and J lost 5 bases, with 9 bases between them. Germline CDR1 and CDR2: DFQATT and SNEGSKA (reference sequence). For the CDR3, the DNA is TGCAGTGCTCCTAGCGTTGAGACCCAGTACTTC. It specifies CSAPSVETQYF.

This clonotype was counted at least ten times. The genes are TRBV20-1 and TRBJ2-3, with D perhaps being TRBD1 or TRBD2 (5 bases each). The CDR3 contains 14 residues. Germline assignment: CDR1 DFQATT and CDR2 SNEGSKA (reference sequence). Trimming pared 6 bases from V and 6 bases from J, leaving 19 bases between. The CDR3 sequence: CSARDARASDTQYF. The CDR3 DNA is TGCAGTGCGAGGGACGCCCGGGCGTCTGATACGCAGTATTTT.